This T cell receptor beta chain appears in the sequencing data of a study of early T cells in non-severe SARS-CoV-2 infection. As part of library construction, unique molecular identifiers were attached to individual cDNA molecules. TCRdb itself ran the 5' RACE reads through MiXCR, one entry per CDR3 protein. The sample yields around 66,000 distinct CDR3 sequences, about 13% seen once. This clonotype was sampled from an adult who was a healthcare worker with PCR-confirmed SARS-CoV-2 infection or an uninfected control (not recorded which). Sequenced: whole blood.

CDR3 coding DNA: TGCAGCGTTGCTCTAGCGGGAGAGTCCCAGTACTTC. Encoded protein: CSVALAGESQYF. The chain is built from TRBV29-1 and TRBJ2-7, with 10 bases aligning to TRBD2. The trim removed 4 bases at V and 10 bases at J, leaving 7 bases unmatched. CDR3 size: 12 residues. The V gene's germline CDR1 is SQVTM and CDR2 ANQGSEA.